The present T cell receptor beta chain was sequenced within a study of shared clonotypes between healthy human individuals. Assay used: immunoSEQ multiplex PCR; TCRdb lists only in-frame clones, some missing. The repertoire holds approximately 2.5 million clones, with more than 80% as singletons. As to this clone: Its antigen is undetermined.

Broader study findings: The study generally estimated greater richness for naive than memory subsets.

Germline-derived CDR1 and CDR2 are LNHDA and SQIVND (reference sequence). Germline trimming cut 4 bases from V and 7 bases from J; bases unmatched to any gene: 6. The CDR3 covers 15 residues. The specimen was naive CD4+ T cells sorted from blood. Described subset: CD45RA+ positively selected. V gene TRBV19 combines with J gene TRBJ2-2, with 10 bases lining up with TRBD1. The sequence was collected from a man aged 18-30 years in good health. The DNA of the CDR3 is TGTGCCAGTAGTAAACGGACAGGGGGGGACGGGGAGCTGTTTTTT. Its translation: CASSKRTGGDGELFF.